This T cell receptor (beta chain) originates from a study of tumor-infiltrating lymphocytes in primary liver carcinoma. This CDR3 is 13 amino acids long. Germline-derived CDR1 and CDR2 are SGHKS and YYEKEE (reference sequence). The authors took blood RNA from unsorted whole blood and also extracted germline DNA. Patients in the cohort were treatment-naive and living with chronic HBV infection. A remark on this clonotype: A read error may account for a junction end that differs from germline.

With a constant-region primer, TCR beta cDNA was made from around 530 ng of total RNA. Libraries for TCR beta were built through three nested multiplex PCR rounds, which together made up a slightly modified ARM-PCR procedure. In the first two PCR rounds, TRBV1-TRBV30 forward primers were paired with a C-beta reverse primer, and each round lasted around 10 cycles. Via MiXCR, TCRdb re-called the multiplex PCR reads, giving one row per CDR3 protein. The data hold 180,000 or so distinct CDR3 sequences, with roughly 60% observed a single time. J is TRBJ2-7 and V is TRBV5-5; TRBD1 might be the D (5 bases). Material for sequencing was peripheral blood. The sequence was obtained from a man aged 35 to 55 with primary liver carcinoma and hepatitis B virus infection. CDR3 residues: CASSLRGNYEQCF. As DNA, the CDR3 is TGTGCCAGCAGCTTGAGGGGTAACTACGAGCAGTGCTTC.